The source of this T cell receptor beta chain is a study of cytomegalovirus exposure and HLA in healthy donors. Study-level points and caveats: In an earlier analysis, productive rearrangement rates for most beta V segments clustered near 87% or 30%.

PCR involved 60 Vbeta and 13 Jbeta primers. Only in-frame clones appear in the TCRdb table, and some are missing; sequencing was by immunoSEQ multiplex PCR. The sample gives 200,000 to 300,000 clones, around 80% of which show up once; more than 0.45% is in the top ten. Comment on this clone: Its antigen is as yet unknown.

Germline loops: CDR1 SGDLS, CDR2 YYNGEE. Trimming left V 0 bases short and J 2 bases short, with 9 bases between. This CDR3 is built from 15 residues. J is TRBJ2-1 and V is TRBV9, with D hard to call. The TCR was taken from a boy between 10 and 17 years old in good health and CMV-seronegative. The sequencing input was PBMCs. The CDR3 is CASSVDILPYNEQFF. For the CDR3, the DNA is TGTGCCAGCAGCGTAGATATCCTCCCCTACAATGAGCAGTTCTTC.